Detailed here is one T cell receptor (beta chain). Its cognate antigen has yet to be identified. No qualities accompany the bases; no much larger clone lies one base away. The source of the sample is a study of shared clonotypes between healthy human individuals (TCRdb year 2020). For the wider study: A couple of women and a few men aged 18 to 49 years were included in the cohort. For each donor, three plates each were used for CD4 naive and CD4 memory, two plates were used for CD8 naive, and one plate was used for CD8 memory. To estimate repertoire size and how much clonotypes are shared between individuals, the study performed deep sequencing of blood TCR repertoires from a few healthy adults. To increase sequencing depth and limit assay-specific biases, different laboratories used diverse techniques to prepare libraries and sequence TCR repertoires. Leukapheresis yielded between about 0.85 and 10 billion PBMCs per donor.

The CDR3 sequence holds 15 residues, the cysteine and phenylalanine included. The sequence is cut down to CDR3 DNA, 45 bases in frame from base 1. Per the germline V gene (reference sequence), MNHEY is the CDR1 and SMNVEV is the CDR2. V sheds 1 base and J sheds 2 bases, leaving 12 bases between their ends. Study-wide conclusions, independent of this receptor: Naive subsets generally had larger estimated clonotype richness than memory subsets did. The genetic and exposure-history diversity represented was limited by the small number of donors. Sampling was limited to blood, and TCR repertoires in tissue likely differ from TCR repertoires in blood. Pairwise subsampling led to the expectation that sequencing depth would affect the degree of clonotype sharing among donors. Incomplete sequencing was indicated by rarefaction of sorted-subset datasets, despite the large sequencing depth. Higher generation probabilities were observed for clonotypes shared by all four sorted-subset donors than for non-shared clonotypes. When four donors were compared, the shared fraction of clonotypes was about 5% for naive CD4, 3.5% for naive CD8, 2% to 2.5% for memory CD4, and 0.35% to 0.4% for memory CD8.

Using the deep immunoSEQ assay, TCR CDR3 regions were amplified from genomic DNA by multiplex PCR. Extracted genomic DNA from each cell subset was distributed evenly across all wells of several immunoSEQ 96-well plates, and each plate was treated as a replicate. For sorted subsets, around 200 ng genomic DNA, equal to about 30,000 T cell genomes, was loaded into each replicate PCR. Purified libraries were measured with a Qubit 3.0 fluorometer, size-checked on a Bioanalyzer 2100, and measured again with the KAPA Library Quantification kit. A separate single-read 150-cycle Illumina NextSeq 550 flow cell was used to sequence each immunoSEQ 96-well plate. As for how the authors treated the data: The immunoSEQ output contained only junctional sequences without quality scores, so filtering could not match that applied to full-length reads. Sequences were annotated with PyIR, a Python wrapper for IgBLAST v1.9, and V/J genes and CDR3 were assigned using IMGT germline references. Reads were removed for weak V/J assignments (E-value above 1e-6), missing CDR3, stop codons, out-of-frame junctions, or ambiguous translated residues. V3J clonotypes were defined as sequences sharing an identical inferred V gene, J gene, and CDR3 amino acid sequence. To compute the percentage overlap between repertoires, the number of shared unique clonotypes was divided by the size of the smaller repertoire. Richness of each repertoire was evaluated using RTK rarefaction, the Chao1 estimator, and Recon v2.1 estimates of unobserved clonotypes. Generation probabilities were computed with OLGA for all TCRbeta clonotypes obtained by the gDNA method from four donors. TCRdb took over this immuneACCESS table, retaining in-frame rearrangements with V and J assigned. Such tables are incomplete; in checked studies, under half of the missing clones stem from an unresolved V gene, and the remainder is unexplained. D and trimming were read from the DNA, whereas the V and J calls and clone size are those reported in that table. Counted in this sample were 1.6 million or so clones; about 96% of them appeared once. Of the sample, roughly 1.2% is held by the ten largest clones.

The donors were healthy, HIV-negative adults with no recently reported acute infections or vaccinations. Every donor was a Caucasian adult residing in Nashville, Tennessee, USA. CD4+ T cells were enriched by magnetic negative selection, after which naive cells were positively selected on CD45RA and the negative fraction was taken as the memory subset. After blood collection by leukapheresis, PBMCs were isolated using Ficoll-Histopaque density gradient centrifugation and then cryopreserved in the vapor phase of liquid nitrogen. Analytical flow cytometry was used to check the purity and quantity of every magnetically sorted T cell population. Each sorted fraction had its genomic DNA isolated and then quantified by UV absorbance on a Nanodrop 2000c.

This clonotype was obtained from a man aged 30-40 years in good health. The sequenced material came from naive CD4+ T cells sorted from blood. This specimen's cell subset or site label, interpreted: CD45RA+ positively selected. Recombination joined TRBV27 with TRBJ2-7; the D gene is perhaps TRBD2, from 6 matching bases. This receptor has the CDR3 CASSLYLGGPYEQYF. The bases are TGTGCCAGCAGTTTATATTTGGGGGGTCCCTACGAGCAGTACTTC.